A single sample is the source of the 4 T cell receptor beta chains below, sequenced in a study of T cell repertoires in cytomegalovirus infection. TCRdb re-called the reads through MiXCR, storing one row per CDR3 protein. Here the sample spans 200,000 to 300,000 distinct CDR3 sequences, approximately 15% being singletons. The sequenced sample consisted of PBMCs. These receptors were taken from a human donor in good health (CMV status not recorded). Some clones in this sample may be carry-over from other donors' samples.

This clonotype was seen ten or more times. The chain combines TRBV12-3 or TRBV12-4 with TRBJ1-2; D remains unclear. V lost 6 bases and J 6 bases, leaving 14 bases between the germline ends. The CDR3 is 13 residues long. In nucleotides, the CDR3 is TGTGCCAGCAGCCACGGGATGGACGATGGCTACACCTTC. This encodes CASSHGMDDGYTF.

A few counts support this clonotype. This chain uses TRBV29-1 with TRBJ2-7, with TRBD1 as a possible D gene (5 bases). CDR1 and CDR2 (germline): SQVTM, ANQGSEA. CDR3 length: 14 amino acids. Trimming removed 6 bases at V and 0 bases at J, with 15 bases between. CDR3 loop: CSVAGNRSSYEQYF. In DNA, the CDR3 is TGCAGCGTGGCTGGGAACAGGAGCTCCTACGAGCAGTACTTC.

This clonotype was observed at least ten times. The CDR3 region is CSVERGSGNTIYF. The CDR3 DNA reads TGCAGCGTTGAGCGGGGAAGTGGAAACACCATATATTTT. This chain uses TRBV29-1 with TRBJ1-3; D is uncertain. The CDR3 runs to 13 residues. V lost 3 bases, J lost 3 bases, and 9 bases lay in between. Germline CDR1 reads SQVTM; CDR2 reads ANQGSEA.

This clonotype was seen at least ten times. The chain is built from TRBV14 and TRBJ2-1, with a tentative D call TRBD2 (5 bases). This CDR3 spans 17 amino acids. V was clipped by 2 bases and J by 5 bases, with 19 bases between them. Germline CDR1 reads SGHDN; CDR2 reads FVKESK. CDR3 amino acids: CASSQRPFGGFNNEQFF. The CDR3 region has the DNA TGTGCCAGCAGCCAACGCCCTTTTGGCGGGTTCAACAATGAGCAGTTCTTC.